This T cell receptor (beta chain) stems from a study of PD-L1 blockade in urothelial cancer. The count of this clone is one. What it recognizes is unknown. Other DNA sequences of this sample code for an identical CDR3. Profiled with immunoSEQ multiplex PCR; TCRdb holds only in-frame clones, not every one. The profile shows about 80,000 clones, around 90% of them singletons. Study results and limitations: Better survival was predicted by below-median pretreatment blood TCR clonality.

The starting material was PBMCs, obtained around atezolizumab (anti-PD-L1) treatment. This receptor was taken from a woman aged 70 to 79 with urothelial cancer.

CDR3 sequence (DNA): TGTGCCAGCAGCTCTACTAGCGGGAGCTACGAGCAGTACTTC. It encodes CASSSTSGSYEQYF. The chain employs TRBV5-4 and TRBJ2-7; TRBD2 agrees at 11 bases. CDR3 length equals 14 residues. J gave up 3 bases and V 3 bases, and 2 bases lay outside the gene matches. In germline, CDR1 is SGHNT, CDR2 YYREEE (reference sequence).